These T cell receptor beta chains were read from a single sample in a study of blood T cell repertoires in COVID-19. TCRdb's copy holds only in-frame clones and misses some; the assay was immunoSEQ multiplex PCR. Among some 490,000 clones, approximately 91% were seen once, and the ten largest hold 6.5% to 9.5%. Specimen: PBMCs or T cells enriched from blood (not recorded which). The receptor set was obtained from an older woman who had recovered from COVID-19. The CDR3 runs from the conserved cysteine through the conserved F or W. Each record gives: D gene, V gene, clone size, J gene, CDR3 DNA, CDR3 protein. D genes are given only for firm matches. Clone size appears in some rows only: once, few, many, or a class for an expanded clone.

TRBD1	TRBV14	.	TRBJ1-2	TGTGCCAGCAGCCAGGCAGGGGGTTATGGCTACACCTTC	CASSQAGGYGYTF
.	TRBV7-8	few	TRBJ1-5	TGTGCCAGCAGCGTCTGGACAAGGGAGGGCAATCAGCCCCAGCATTTT	CASSVWTREGNQPQHF
.	TRBV3-1/TRBV3-2	few	TRBJ1-5	TGTGCCAGCAGCCAAGAAACAGGAGGGGATCAGCCCCAGCATTTT	CASSQETGGDQPQHF
.	TRBV28	.	TRBJ2-7	TGTGCCAGCAGTTTTTCCGGGGAAGGCAACGAGCAGTACTTC	CASSFSGEGNEQYF
TRBD2	TRBV6-2/TRBV6-3	.	TRBJ2-1	TGTGCCAGCAGCTATAGCGGGGGCTCCTACAATGAGCAGTTCTTC	CASSYSGGSYNEQFF
.	TRBV11-3	.	TRBJ2-1	TGTGCCAGCAGCACCCGACTGTCGAGCTCCTACAATGAGCAGTTCTTC	CASSTRLSSSYNEQFF
.	TRBV3-1/TRBV3-2	.	TRBJ1-3	TGTGCCAGCAGCCAAGGTGCGGCGGTCCTTAACTCTGGAAACACCATATATTTT	CASSQGAAVLNSGNTIYF
.	TRBV30	once	TRBJ1-1	TGTGCCTGGAGCTCACCGGGGATAAGGAACACTGAAGCTTTCTTT	CAWSSPGIRNTEAFF
TRBD1	TRBV18	few	TRBJ1-2	TGTGCCAGCTCATACCGCGTCGCCGACAGGGGCGGAAACTATGGCTACACCTTC	CASSYRVADRGGNYGYTF
TRBD1	TRBV2	.	TRBJ2-7	TGTGCCAGCAAGCTAAACACAGGGGGTGTCTACGAGCAGTACTTC	CASKLNTGGVYEQYF
TRBD2	TRBV18	.	TRBJ2-2	TGTGCCAGCTCACGCTCAGCGGGGCCTCTCACCGGGGAGCTGTTTTTT	CASSRSAGPLTGELFF
TRBD2	TRBV9	.	TRBJ2-1	TGTGCCAGCAGCGTGACTAGCGGGGTGAATGAGCAGTTCTTC	CASSVTSGVNEQFF
.	TRBV2	.	TRBJ2-3	TGTGCCAGCAGTTCGGGTCCTAGCACAGATACGCAGTATTTT	CASSSGPSTDTQYF
TRBD2	TRBV27	.	TRBJ2-3	TGTGCCAGCAAGACTAGCGGGGGCACAGATACGCAGTATTTT	CASKTSGGTDTQYF